What follows are 18 T cell receptor beta chains derived from one specimen sequenced in a study of blood T cell repertoires in COVID-19. Assay used: immunoSEQ multiplex PCR; TCRdb lists only in-frame clones, some missing. The table shows a few hundred thousand clones, with roughly four fifths occurring only once. Sequenced sample: PBMCs or T cells enriched from blood (not recorded which). Source of these receptors: a woman aged 45 to 65 who had recovered from COVID-19.

This rearrangement joins TRBV7-6 to TRBJ2-3; 7 bases are a match to TRBD1. V shed 5 bases, J shed 3 bases, and the junction held 14 bases outside the gene matches. Germline CDR1 and CDR2: SGHVS and FNYEAQ. The CDR3 is made up of 17 amino acids. The CDR3 DNA follows: TGTGCCAGCAGCACCCTCGCGACAGGGTATGGGACAGATACGCAGTATTTT. Its protein is CASSTLATGYGTDTQYF.

The chain has TRBV27 and TRBJ1-2; tentative D call: TRBD1 (5 bases). The V and J ends lost 3 bases and 4 bases respectively, with 15 bases between them. This CDR3 has 15 residues. CDR1 MNHEY and CDR2 SMNVEV come from the germline V gene (reference sequence). The chain's CDR3 is CASSFQGTDPYGYTF. The CDR3 nucleotides are TGTGCCAGCAGTTTTCAGGGCACCGACCCCTATGGCTACACCTTC.

The V and J genes are TRBV30 and TRBJ1-6, with D unresolved. This CDR3 is 14 amino acids long. V gave up 0 bases and J gave up 5 bases, with 8 bases separating them. Germline loops: CDR1 GTSNPN, CDR2 SVGIG (reference sequence). CDR3 in DNA: TGTGCCTGGAGTGTAAACACCGATAATTCACCCCTCCACTTT. Amino acid sequence: CAWSVNTDNSPLHF.

The chain links TRBV7-8 to TRBJ1-2; no reliable D call. Looked up from germline, CDR1 is SGHVS and CDR2 is FQNEAQ. CDR3 length: 12 amino acids. The ends were cut back, 1 base at V and 5 bases at J, with 5 bases in the middle. CDR3 region: CASSLEPYGYTF. The CDR3 coding sequence is TGTGCCAGCAGCTTAGAGCCTTATGGCTACACCTTC.

This chain uses TRBV6-5 with TRBJ2-1; D gene unclear. The CDR3 has 13 amino acids. The germline V and J ends were trimmed by 6 bases and 8 bases, with 14 bases remaining between them. From germline, CDR1 is MNHEY and CDR2 SVGAGI. CDR3 amino acids: CASRPVLEDEQFF. DNA for the CDR3: TGTGCCAGCAGGCCGGTGCTCGAGGATGAGCAGTTCTTC.

V usage is TRBV7-9 and J usage is TRBJ2-7; 9 positions agree with TRBD2. The germline gives CDR1 SEHNR, CDR2 FQNEAQ (reference sequence). The CDR3 spans 19 residues. V dropped 5 bases and J dropped 1; count of bases not matched to a gene: 18. The CDR3 DNA follows: TGTGCCAGCAGCACAAGCTTTTCGTCTAGCGGGATATCTTCCTACGAGCAGTACTTC. Amino acids: CASSTSFSSSGISSYEQYF.

The chain combines TRBV6-2 or TRBV6-3 with TRBJ2-1; the match to TRBD2 covers 7 bases. J lost 6 bases, V lost 2 bases, and 13 bases had no gene match. The germline gives CDR1 MNHEY, CDR2 SVGEGT. This CDR3 has 17 amino acids. The CDR3 bases are TGTGCCAGCAGTTACGCCTTCGGCCGGGGGGATTCCAATGAGCAGTTCTTC. This gives the protein CASSYAFGRGDSNEQFF.

This chain joins TRBV12-3 or TRBV12-4 and TRBJ1-2; perhaps TRBD1 as D (6 bases). Trimming took 6 bases from V and 0 from J, leaving 8 bases between them. The CDR3 is 13 residues long. The CDR3 reads CASSRTANYGYTF. For the CDR3, the DNA is TGTGCCAGCAGCCGGACAGCTAACTATGGCTACACCTTC.

J is TRBJ2-7 and V is TRBV4-2; a possible D gene is TRBD2 (6 bases). V lost 4 bases and J lost 1, with 8 bases in between. This CDR3 is built from 13 residues. Germline V gene data show CDR1 as LGHNA and CDR2 as YNFKEQ. CDR3 DNA: TGTGCCAGCAGCCCGGGACTTTCCTACGAGCAGTACTTC. This translates into CASSPGLSYEQYF.

Of note for this clone: At one boundary the junction diverges from the germline segment, which might be a read error. The rearrangement joins TRBV6-5 to TRBJ1-2; perhaps TRBD1 as D (6 bases). CDR3 length equals 15 residues. From germline, CDR1 is MNHEY and CDR2 SVGAGI. The CDR3 DNA reads as TGTGCCAGCATTTACCCTGGGGGCGGCAACTATGGCTACACCTTC. Translation: CASIYPGGGNYGYTF.

This clone was counted a single time. The chain is built from TRBV2 and TRBJ1-2; unclear D gene. The CDR3 length is 14 residues. The V gene lost 0 bases and the J gene lost 7 bases, with 12 bases spanning the gap. Germline V CDR1 and CDR2: SNHLY, FYNNEI. This chain's CDR3 is CASSEANRSGGYTF. Written as DNA, the CDR3 is TGTGCCAGCAGTGAAGCGAACAGATCCGGTGGCTACACCTTC.

The genes are TRBV19 and TRBJ2-6, with TRBD1 identical over 9 bases. Germline V gene data show CDR1 as LNHDA and CDR2 as SQIVND (reference sequence). V was pared by 10 bases and J by 0 bases, with 7 bases of the junction left unmatched. The CDR3 is 16 residues long. The DNA for the CDR3 is TGTGCCACCGGGACAGGGTTTCTCTCTGGGGCCAACGTCCTGACTTTC. Residues: CATGTGFLSGANVLTF.

The rearrangement uses TRBV9 and TRBJ1-1; 10 nucleotides match TRBD1. Germline CDR1 reads SGDLS; CDR2 reads YYNGEE. The CDR3 length is 17 residues. The trim removed 4 bases at V and 2 bases at J, leaving 11 bases unmatched. CDR3 residues: CASSPTGGDPLNTEAFF. The CDR3, as DNA: TGTGCCAGCAGCCCGACAGGGGGCGACCCTCTTAACACTGAAGCTTTCTTT.

In its sample, this clone was seen a few times. Other DNA sequences in the sample encode the same CDR3. The V and J genes are TRBV30 and TRBJ2-7, with D unclear. Germline assignment: CDR1 GTSNPN and CDR2 SVGIG (reference sequence). The CDR3 covers 13 residues. Trimming shortened V by 0 bases and J by 2 bases, and 8 bases separated the two germline ends. The CDR3 DNA reads TGTGCCTGGAGTGTATTACGGGCCTACGAGCAGTACTTC. Its translation: CAWSVLRAYEQYF.

The J gene is TRBJ1-1, the V gene TRBV7-9; 11 positions match TRBD1. In germline, CDR1 is SEHNR, CDR2 FQNEAQ (reference sequence). The CDR3 runs to 14 residues. V shed 2 bases, J shed 8 bases, and the junction held 4 bases outside the gene matches. CDR3 region: CASSLWTGGGEAFF. The CDR3 bases are TGTGCCAGCAGCTTATGGACAGGGGGCGGGGAAGCTTTCTTT.

In DNA form, the CDR3 reads TGCGCCAGCGCCTCTAAGGGACAGGGACAAGAGACCCAGTACTTC. Translated: CASASKGQGQETQYF. The chain couples TRBV23-1 to TRBJ2-5, with 9 positions matching TRBD1. TRBV23-1 is sorted into the ORF group, with uncertain function. The CDR3 contains 15 residues. V lost 8 bases and J lost 2; bases outside the gene matches: 9.

This chain uses TRBV27 with TRBJ1-1, with D perhaps matching TRBD1 (6 bases). The CDR3 contains 18 residues. The germline V gene has CDR1 MNHEY and CDR2 SMNVEV (reference sequence). V lost 4 bases and J lost 1, with 22 bases in between. The CDR3 nucleotides are TGTGCCAGCAGTTGGAGACACAACGACAGGCCACGGAACACTGAAGCTTTCTTT. Its translation: CASSWRHNDRPRNTEAFF.

This chain uses TRBV19 with TRBJ1-4, with D perhaps TRBD1 (5 bases). The CDR3 consists of 13 residues. The ends were cut back, 6 bases at V and 7 bases at J, with 12 bases in the middle. CDR1 and CDR2 from the germline V gene are LNHDA and SQIVND (reference sequence). CDR3 protein: CASSQDKGEKLFF. CDR3 sequence (DNA): TGTGCCAGTAGCCAGGACAAGGGTGAAAAACTGTTTTTT.